This T cell receptor (beta chain) was captured in a study of T cell responses to AZD1222 COVID-19 vaccine. This clone showed up just once. Here immunoSEQ multiplex PCR was the method, and the copy in TCRdb shows in-frame clones only, minus some. The table shows about 66,000 clones, with about 90% occurring only once. The clonotype comes from an adult in good health. The source was peripheral blood, collected on day 0 of AZD1222 vaccination.

The CDR3: CASSTRRDRGSEQYF. The CDR3 DNA reads TGTGCCAGTAGTACCCGCCGGGACAGGGGGAGCGAGCAGTACTTC. This sequence joins TRBV19 and TRBJ2-7; TRBD1 aligns across 11 bases. This CDR3 spans 15 amino acids. The junction had 8 bases not matched to a gene; V was cut back by 4 bases and J by 6 bases. Germline V gene data show CDR1 as LNHDA and CDR2 as SQIVND (reference sequence).